These 20 T cell receptor beta chains were sequenced from one sample in a study of CD8 T cells in ankylosing spondylitis. TCRdb called the 5' RACE reads again in MiXCR, with one record for every CDR3 protein. The data hold some 140,000 distinct CDR3 sequences, with roughly 6.6% observed a single time. Input material: blood, either unsorted or a sorted T cell fraction (not recorded which). These receptor sequences come from a female donor with ankylosing spondylitis or in good health (not recorded which).

The chain is built from TRBV6-2 or TRBV6-3 and TRBJ2-1; D assignment may be TRBD1 or TRBD2 (6 bases each). Germline V gene data show CDR1 as MNHEY and CDR2 as SVGEGT. The CDR3 runs to 12 residues. The V end lost 1 base, the J end lost 12 bases, and 10 bases lay between the germline ends. The CDR3 DNA reads as TGTGCCAGCAGTTACTGGGGGGCTCTGCAGTTCTTC. This sequence encodes CASSYWGALQFF.

This clonotype has a count of ten or more. The genes are TRBV20-1 and TRBJ2-6; D gene unclear. Per germline, CDR1 DFQATT and CDR2 SNEGSKA (reference sequence). V lost 1 base and J 0 bases, leaving 10 bases between the germline ends. This CDR3 contains 16 residues. The CDR3 bases are TGCAGTGCTAGAGGTCACGCAAGCTCTGGGGCCAACGTCCTGACTTTC. This gives the protein CSARGHASSGANVLTF.

Many counts were recorded for this clonotype. The J gene is TRBJ2-7, the V gene TRBV3-1; no clear D gene. CDR3 length: 12 residues. The germline gives CDR1 LGHDT, CDR2 YNNKEL (reference sequence). V was cut by 3 bases and J by 1 base, with 4 bases left in between. The CDR3 is CASSQQSYEQYF. In DNA form, the CDR3 reads TGTGCCAGCAGCCAGCAGTCCTACGAGCAGTACTTC.

This clonotype was counted a few times. One base away lies a much larger clone, so this may be a sequencing read error. The rearrangement uses TRBV3-2 and TRBJ2-7; the table's D call TRBD2 went unverified against the DNA. TRBV3-2 counts as a pseudogene. The CDR3 contains 15 residues. CDR3 sequence reads: CACSLRTSGPYEQYF. The CDR3 bases are TGTGCCTGCAGCCTACGGACTAGCGGCCCGTACGAGCAGTACTTC.

This clonotype was detected ten times or more. The chain uses TRBV7-2 and TRBJ1-4; D is undetermined. In germline, CDR1 is SGHTA, CDR2 FQGNSA. The germline V and J ends were trimmed by 0 bases and 9 bases, with 14 bases remaining between them. The CDR3 totals 15 residues. CDR3 amino acids: CASSLAGRGYQKLFF. The CDR3 coding sequence is TGTGCCAGCAGCTTAGCAGGTCGCGGGTATCAAAAACTGTTTTTT. Filled out from reference TRBV7-2 and TRBJ1-4, the complete variable domain reads GAGVSQSPSNKVTEKGKDVELRCDPISGHTALYWYRQSLGQGLEFLIYFQGNSAPDKSGLPSDRFSAERTGGSVSTLTIQRTQQEDSAVYLCASSLAGRGYQKLFFGSGTQLSVL.

Here the CDR3 reads CASSYREWGYEQYF. The CDR3 DNA follows: TGTGCCAGCAGCTACAGGGAGTGGGGCTACGAGCAGTACTTC. The chain carries TRBV5-5 and TRBJ2-7, with a possible D match to TRBD1 (6 bases). Germline V gives CDR1 SGHKS, CDR2 YYEKEE (reference sequence). Between the trimmed V and J ends, which lost 3 bases and 3 bases, there was a span of 13 bases. The CDR3 has 14 amino acids.

This clonotype has at least ten counts. This chain joins TRBV6-1 and TRBJ2-7; D is undetermined. V shed 6 bases and J shed 0 bases, with 15 bases lying between them. The CDR3 totals 15 residues. Looked up from germline, CDR1 is MNHNS and CDR2 is SASEGT. The CDR3 loop reads CASSPDFASSYEQYF. Here the CDR3 DNA reads TGTGCCAGCAGCCCCGACTTCGCCAGCTCCTACGAGCAGTACTTC.

This clonotype was observed many times. The junction and the germline gene differ at one end; a read error may be behind it. The chain carries TRBV7-9 and TRBJ2-1; 9 positions agree with TRBD1. This CDR3 spans 11 amino acids. Germline-derived CDR1 and CDR2 are SEHNR and FQNEAQ (reference sequence). The CDR3: CASSLGPGTGF. As DNA, the CDR3 is TGTGCCAGCAGCTTAGGTCCCGGGACAGGGTTC.

This clonotype appeared many times. DNA for the CDR3: TGTGCCAGCAGTTTCGTTGCCGCGGGGGGCCCCAATGAGCAGTTCTTC. Protein: CASSFVAAGGPNEQFF. The chain couples TRBV27 to TRBJ2-1; 8 nucleotides line up with TRBD2. The J segment lost 6 bases and the V segment lost 3 bases, leaving 10 bases of the junction unmatched. Germline V lookup: CDR1 MNHEY, CDR2 SMNVEV (reference sequence). This CDR3 has 16 amino acids.

This clonotype was seen many times. The chain links TRBV12-5 to TRBJ2-7; D is undetermined. V gave up 6 bases and J gave up 1 base, with 7 bases separating them. This CDR3 has 12 amino acids. Germline V CDR1 and CDR2: LGHNT, FRNRAP. CDR3 amino acids: CASGRNSYEQYF. CDR3 DNA sequence: TGTGCTAGTGGCCGGAATTCCTACGAGCAGTACTTC.

This clonotype was seen ten or more times. This rearrangement joins TRBV12-3 or TRBV12-4 to TRBJ1-3; weak D call: TRBD1 (5 bases). The CDR3 spans 14 residues. Between the trimmed V and J ends, which lost 5 bases and 0 bases, there was a span of 8 bases. CDR3 sequence (DNA): TGTGCCAGCAGTCGGGGGAGCTCTGGAAACACCATATATTTT. It yields the protein CASSRGSSGNTIYF.

The rearrangement joins TRBV5-1 to TRBJ1-2, with a possible D match to TRBD1 (5 bases). With 2 bases removed from V and 3 bases from J, the gap between germline ends came to 8 bases. The germline V gene encodes CDR1 SGHRS and CDR2 YFSETQ. The CDR3 consists of 13 residues. CDR3 sequence: CASSLLGDYGYTF. Here the CDR3 DNA reads TGCGCCAGCAGCTTATTGGGGGACTATGGCTACACCTTC.

This clonotype has a count of ten or more. This chain joins TRBV7-2 and TRBJ2-3; 13 bases are a match to TRBD2. The CDR3 extends over 19 amino acids. Germline values: CDR1 SGHTA, CDR2 FQGNSA. V was clipped by 1 base and J by 2 bases; unmatched bases: 9. The DNA for the CDR3 is TGTGCCAGCAGCTTAGGCTTGACTAGCGGGGGGCTCTTCACAGATACGCAGTATTTT. It translates to CASSLGLTSGGLFTDTQYF.

This clonotype was seen repeatedly, ten times or more. CDR3 DNA sequence: TGTGCCAGCAGTTTAACTACTGGTTCACCCGGGGAGCTGTTTTTT. Protein product: CASSLTTGSPGELFF. V usage is TRBV12-3 or TRBV12-4 and J usage is TRBJ2-2; no firm D call. The CDR3 spans 15 residues. Trimming removed 2 bases at V and 6 bases at J, with 13 bases between.

This clonotype was detected many times. This chain uses TRBV12-3 or TRBV12-4 with TRBJ1-5, with D perhaps TRBD1 (6 bases). The CDR3 runs to 15 residues. Trimming removed 6 bases at V and 2 bases at J, with 14 bases between. CDR3 region: CASRAGGAGNQPQHF. The CDR3 coding sequence is TGTGCCAGCAGAGCCGGGGGCGCAGGCAATCAGCCCCAGCATTTT.

This clonotype was counted many times. This chain connects TRBV2 to TRBJ2-7; weak D call: TRBD1 (5 bases). Per germline, CDR1 SNHLY and CDR2 FYNNEI. The CDR3 is made up of 14 amino acids. Trimming took 8 bases from V and 1 from J, leaving 15 bases between them. The CDR3 nucleotides read TGTGCCAGCGGTTGGTCACAGGAATCCTACGAGCAGTACTTC. This gives the protein CASGWSQESYEQYF.

Ten or more counts support this clonotype. The V gene is TRBV10-3, the J gene TRBJ2-1, with D perhaps given as TRBD1 or TRBD2 (7 bases each). Trimming took 3 bases from V and 4 from J, leaving 13 bases between them. This CDR3 has 15 amino acids. Germline V gives CDR1 ENHRY, CDR2 SYGVKD. As DNA, the CDR3 is TGTGCCATCAGTGATCAGGGGGGGTTGTACAATGAGCAGTTCTTC. This sequence encodes CAISDQGGLYNEQFF.

This chain connects TRBV2 to TRBJ2-7; D may be TRBD2 (6 bases). Germline V CDR1 and CDR2: SNHLY, FYNNEI. V lost 5 bases, J lost 3 bases, and 17 bases lay in between. The CDR3 runs to 15 residues. For the CDR3, the DNA is TGTGCCAGCAGTTTACTCTCCGGGACTGACTACGAGCAGTACTTC. Amino acids: CASSLLSGTDYEQYF.

Many counts were recorded for this clonotype. The V gene is TRBV20-1, the J gene TRBJ2-6; D is unresolved. CDR1 DFQATT and CDR2 SNEGSKA come from the germline V gene (reference sequence). This CDR3 is 14 amino acids long. Trimming stripped 2 bases from V and 4 bases from J, with 9 bases between. The CDR3 DNA follows: TGCAGTGCTAGAAGTAGTCCCGGGGCCAACGTCCTGACTTTC. It encodes CSARSSPGANVLTF.

Comment on this clonotype: This CDR3 fails to terminate in the conserved phenylalanine or tryptophan, so it likely reflects a read error. The DNA is omitted, as the CDR3 cannot be located on it reliably, and the CDR3 follows TCRdb's listing. The chain recombines TRBV20-1 with TRBJ1-2. CDR1 is DFQATT, CDR2 SNEGSKA, per germline (reference sequence). The CDR3 length equals 12 residues, ends included. CDR3 loop: CSAPTQNYGYAS.